One sample yielded the 27 T cell receptor beta chains listed below, sequenced in a study of blood T cells in healthy people across ages. A second PCR, run for about 7 to 12 cycles, used a sample-barcoded 5' primer plus a J-beta primer mix. TCRdb reprocessed the 5' RACE reads via MiXCR and lists one record per CDR3 protein. The sample lists roughly 1,300,000 distinct CDR3 sequences; around 55% were seen once. Source material: blood. The receptor set was obtained from a man between 18 and 29 years old in good health.

The chain joins TRBV27 to TRBJ2-5; 7 nucleotides match TRBD1. The CDR3 length is 15 residues. V lost 7 bases, J lost 4 bases, and 12 bases stayed unmatched. Germline V gene lookup returns CDR1 MNHEY and CDR2 SMNVEV (reference sequence). The CDR3 sequence is CASKRIPRGLETQYF. The CDR3 DNA follows: TGTGCCAGCAAAAGGATCCCCAGGGGGTTAGAGACCCAGTACTTC.

The rearrangement uses TRBV20-1 and TRBJ2-7, with D maybe TRBD2 (7 bases). V gave up 7 bases and J gave up 0 bases, with 13 bases separating them. The CDR3 is made up of 13 amino acids. Germline V gene lookup returns CDR1 DFQATT and CDR2 SNEGSKA (reference sequence). CDR3 in amino acids: CSEGGLSSYEQYF. In DNA, the CDR3 is TGCAGTGAGGGGGGGTTGAGCTCCTACGAGCAGTACTTC.

V gene TRBV4-2 combines with J gene TRBJ1-2, with a possible D match to TRBD1 (6 bases). The CDR3 is made up of 15 amino acids. Deletions cut 0 bases from V and 2 bases from J, with 10 bases between. Germline CDR1 is LGHNA and CDR2 is YNFKEQ. CDR3 nucleotide sequence: TGTGCCAGCAGCCAAGATTATAGGGGGAACTATGGCTACACCTTC. Translation: CASSQDYRGNYGYTF.

J is TRBJ2-7 and V is TRBV6-2 or TRBV6-3; 10 positions agree with TRBD1. Germline CDR1 MNHEY, CDR2 SVGEGT. The V gene end was trimmed by 4 bases and the J gene end by 1 base; junction bases not matched to a gene: 4. There are 15 residues in the CDR3. CDR3 sequence: CASSFPGQGSYEQYF. The CDR3, as DNA: TGTGCCAGCAGTTTCCCGGGACAGGGGTCCTACGAGCAGTACTTC.

The chain has TRBV2 and TRBJ2-7; D might be TRBD1 (6 bases). V lost 6 bases to trimming and J lost 6 bases, with 9 bases between them. The CDR3 covers 11 residues. Germline V gene data show CDR1 as SNHLY and CDR2 as FYNNEI. The chain's CDR3 is CASSNRVEQYF. CDR3 nucleotides: TGTGCCAGCAGCAACAGGGTCGAGCAGTACTTC.

V and J are TRBV29-1 and TRBJ2-3, with D possibly called TRBD1 or TRBD2 (7 bases each). Trimming shortened V by 7 bases and J by 6 bases, and 23 bases separated the two germline ends. There are 15 residues in the CDR3. From germline, CDR1 is SQVTM and CDR2 ANQGSEA. Written as DNA, the CDR3 is TGCAGCGCCGACCGGCCGAACAGGGGAGGGGATACGCAGTATTTT. It translates to CSADRPNRGGDTQYF.

This clonotype was counted once. J is TRBJ2-4 and V is TRBV3-1, with D hard to call. Judging by the DNA end, TRBJ2-7 fits better; the J call may be wrong. Per germline, CDR1 LGHDT and CDR2 YNNKEL (reference sequence). The CDR3 length is 15 residues. The CDR3 sequence: CASSQDLSRIDEQYF. The CDR3 DNA follows: TGTGCCAGCAGCCAAGATTTAAGCAGGATCGACGAGCAGTACTTC.

The rearrangement joins TRBV29-1 to TRBJ1-5; 7 positions match TRBD1. The CDR3 covers 19 residues. Trimming removed 6 bases from V and 0 bases from J; junction bases left unmatched: 20. The germline CDR1 and CDR2 sequences are SQVTM and ANQGSEA. CDR3: CSVSDALGTGAYSNQPQHF. DNA of the CDR3: TGCAGCGTGTCGGACGCTCTAGGTACAGGGGCGTATAGCAATCAGCCCCAGCATTTT.

This chain joins TRBV20-1 and TRBJ2-4, with a possible D match to TRBD1 (6 bases). V gave up 3 bases and J gave up 13 bases, with 13 bases separating them. The CDR3 runs 11 residues. Germline values: CDR1 DFQATT, CDR2 SNEGSKA (reference sequence). The CDR3 DNA reads as TGCAGTGCTAGTAAGTCAGGGGAGCAGTACTTC. Translating gives CSASKSGEQYF.

For the CDR3, the DNA is TGTGCCAGCAGCAAACCCGGACCCGATCAGCCCCAGCATTTT. This gives the protein CASSKPGPDQPQHF. The V gene is TRBV7-9, the J gene TRBJ1-5; no reliable D call. The V gene lost 5 bases and the J gene lost 5 bases, with 13 bases spanning the gap. CDR3 length equals 14 residues. Germline V gene data show CDR1 as SEHNR and CDR2 as FQNEAQ (reference sequence).

The chain has TRBV12-3 or TRBV12-4 and TRBJ2-1; the D is unclear. The CDR3 length is 14 residues. The germline V and J ends were trimmed by 8 bases and 2 bases, with 13 bases remaining between them. CDR3 residues: CASLQRSPYNEQFF. The CDR3, as DNA: TGTGCCAGCCTACAGCGTAGCCCCTACAATGAGCAGTTCTTC.

The genes are TRBV6-5 and TRBJ1-4, with D maybe TRBD1 (5 bases). The CDR3 runs to 15 residues. The germline gives CDR1 MNHEY, CDR2 SVGAGI. Between the trimmed V and J ends, which lost 7 bases and 5 bases, there was a span of 17 bases. The DNA of the CDR3 is TGTGCCAGCAAACTTACCGGGACGGAAAATGAAAAACTGTTTTTT. It specifies CASKLTGTENEKLFF.

The CDR3 here is CASSLAKQGPSTDTQYF. The CDR3 nucleotides read TGTGCCAGCAGCTTAGCGAAACAGGGACCTAGCACAGATACGCAGTATTTT. The rearrangement uses TRBV7-8 and TRBJ2-3, with D perhaps TRBD1 (6 bases). CDR1 SGHVS and CDR2 FQNEAQ come from the germline V gene. The V gene lost 0 bases and the J gene lost 0 bases, with 13 bases spanning the gap. The CDR3 spans 17 residues.

V is TRBV6-6 and J is TRBJ2-1; TRBD2 matches 8 bases. Germline CDR1 reads MNHNY; CDR2 reads SVGAGI (reference sequence). Trimming took 0 bases from V and 6 from J; bases not matched to a gene: 7. The CDR3 sequence is 16 residues long. The CDR3 reads CASSYSTSGGVNEQFF. CDR3 coding DNA: TGTGCCAGCAGTTACTCGACCAGCGGGGGAGTCAATGAGCAGTTCTTC.

V and J are TRBV12-5 and TRBJ2-3; 8 bases align to TRBD2. This CDR3 is built from 14 residues. The V and J ends lost 6 bases and 1 base, in that order; junction bases with no gene match: 3. CDR1 LGHNT and CDR2 FRNRAP come from the germline V gene. The CDR3 is CASGLTSGTDTQYF. In DNA form, the CDR3 reads TGTGCTAGTGGATTGACTAGCGGCACAGATACGCAGTATTTT.

The rearrangement links TRBV5-1 to TRBJ2-5; possibly TRBD1 for D (5 bases). Germline lookup yields CDR1 SGHRS and CDR2 YFSETQ. CDR3 size: 15 residues. Trimming left V 0 bases short and J 5 bases short, with 14 bases between. CDR3 loop: CASSLVRQGKETQYF. CDR3 in DNA: TGCGCCAGCAGCTTGGTTCGTCAGGGAAAGGAGACCCAGTACTTC. Complete variable domain (other parts from reference TRBV5-1 and TRBJ2-5): KAGVTQTPRYLIKTRGQQVTLSCSPISGHRSVSWYQQTPGQGLQFLFEYFSETQRNKGNFPGRFSGRQFSNSRSEMNVSTLELGDSALYLCASSLVRQGKETQYFGPGTRLLVL.

The chain employs TRBV4-1 and TRBJ1-1; 9 positions agree with TRBD1. CDR1 and CDR2 from the germline V gene are MGHRA and YSYEKL. J gave up 6 bases and V 1 base, and 9 bases lay outside the gene matches. The CDR3 is 16 residues long. Written as DNA, the CDR3 is TGCGCCAGCAGCCAAGTTTTGGGACAGGGTTCTTCTGAAGCTTTCTTT. This translates into CASSQVLGQGSSEAFF.

The chain has TRBV7-9 and TRBJ1-1; D possibly corresponds to TRBD1 (5 bases). Germline CDR1 is SEHNR and CDR2 is FQNEAQ (reference sequence). The V and J ends lost 4 bases and 2 bases respectively, with 14 bases between them. The CDR3 length is 15 residues. In DNA form, the CDR3 reads TGTGCCAGCAGCTCCCCCTTGACAGCTAACACTGAAGCTTTCTTT. Translation: CASSSPLTANTEAFF. Looking up the rest from reference TRBV7-9 and TRBJ1-1 gives the full variable domain: DTGVSQNPRHKITKRGQNVTFRCDPISEHNRLYWYRQTLGQGPEFLTYFQNEAQLEKSRLLSDRFSAERPKGSFSTLEIQRTEQGDSAMYLCASSSPLTANTEAFFGQGTRLTVV.

The CDR3 region is CASSAGATGDNGYTF. Here the CDR3 DNA reads TGTGCCAGCAGTGCGGGGGCCACCGGAGACAATGGCTACACCTTC. The chain is built from TRBV6-1 and TRBJ1-2; possibly TRBD1 for D (6 bases). CDR1 is MNHNS, CDR2 SASEGT, per germline. Between the trimmed V and J ends, which lost 4 bases and 6 bases, there was a span of 18 bases. The CDR3 length is 15 residues.

The rearrangement links TRBV7-9 to TRBJ1-1; D gene uncertain. This CDR3 is built from 11 residues. Trimming left V 6 bases short and J 7 bases short, with 9 bases between. From germline, CDR1 is SEHNR and CDR2 FQNEAQ (reference sequence). The CDR3 loop is CASRMGYEAFF. The CDR3 nucleotides read TGTGCCAGCAGGATGGGGTATGAAGCTTTCTTT.

The DNA of the CDR3 is TGCGCCAGCAGCCAGGACCCGGGACACGCGGCGAATGGCTACACCTTC. Translated: CASSQDPGHAANGYTF. The chain recombines TRBV4-1 with TRBJ1-2; D perhaps matches TRBD1 (6 bases). The CDR3 consists of 16 residues. The germline CDR1 and CDR2 sequences are MGHRA and YSYEKL. The germline V and J ends were trimmed by 3 bases and 6 bases, with 20 bases remaining between them.

The chain combines TRBV7-2 with TRBJ2-4; no clear D gene. With the DNA end fitting TRBJ2-7 better, the J assignment may be wrong. The CDR3 extends over 14 amino acids. Germline CDR1 and CDR2: SGHTA and FQGNSA. CDR3 DNA: TGTGCCAGCAGCGAGTTGGGGTTAGCCTACGAGCAGTACTTC. This encodes CASSELGLAYEQYF.

This chain uses TRBV6-2 or TRBV6-3 with TRBJ1-6; D remains ambiguous. Germline assignment: CDR1 MNHEY and CDR2 SVGEGT. Trimming took 4 bases from V and 11 from J, leaving 9 bases between them. The CDR3 has 12 amino acids. CDR3 nucleotides: TGTGCCAGCAGTTCTGAAGGCGCACCCCTCCACTTT. Amino acids: CASSSEGAPLHF.

This rearrangement joins TRBV27 to TRBJ2-3; 9 nucleotides align to TRBD2. V lost 8 bases to trimming and J lost 2 bases; unmatched junction nucleotides: 2. The CDR3 has 13 amino acids. CDR1 MNHEY and CDR2 SMNVEV come from the germline V gene (reference sequence). The CDR3 protein is CASGTSSTDTQYF. CDR3 DNA: TGTGCCAGCGGGACTAGCTCCACAGATACGCAGTATTTT.

The rearrangement uses TRBV4-3 and TRBJ1-2, with D possibly TRBD1 on 5 matching bases. Germline-derived CDR1 and CDR2 are LGHNA and YSLEER. Trimming pared 5 bases from V and 5 bases from J, leaving 15 bases between. The CDR3 has 14 residues. CDR3 in amino acids: CASSYLGGVYGYTF. Written as DNA, the CDR3 is TGCGCCAGCAGCTACCTCGGGGGGGTTTATGGCTACACCTTC.

This clonotype was recorded only once. The chain recombines TRBV28 with TRBJ2-7; D is perhaps TRBD2 (6 bases). The V end was cut by 4 bases, the J end by 6 bases, with 19 bases between. The CDR3 runs to 15 residues. CDR1 and CDR2 from the germline V gene are MDHEN and SYDVKM. In nucleotides, the CDR3 is TGTGCCAGCAGTTCAGCGGGTTTCCCCCCGGGCGAGCAGTACTTC. Translated, it gives CASSSAGFPPGEQYF.

The chain has TRBV6-6 and TRBJ2-7, with no clear D. Germline V gene sequence: CDR1 MNHNY, CDR2 SVGAGI (reference sequence). Deletions cut 8 bases from V and 7 bases from J, with 15 bases between. This CDR3 comprises 12 residues. Here the CDR3 DNA reads TGTGCCAGCGGCGTCCTCCAGGATGAGCAGTACTTC. Its translation is CASGVLQDEQYF.